The 5 T cell receptor beta chains given below trace back to one sample, sequenced in a study of OX40 agonist ivuxolimab in advanced cancers. Measured with immunoSEQ multiplex PCR; TCRdb has only the in-frame clones, and not every one. The sample holds 78,000 or so clones, 88% seen once. Specimen: CD4+ or CD8+ T cells sorted from blood, collected in a trial of the OX40 agonist ivuxolimab. Receptors originate from an adult with an advanced solid tumor such as melanoma, head and neck, liver or kidney cancer.

The CDR3 DNA sequence: TGTGCCAGTAGTATCGGGGGGATCAATCAGCCCCAGCATTTT. Encoded protein: CASSIGGINQPQHF. The chain joins TRBV19 to TRBJ1-5, with D perhaps TRBD1 (5 bases). Germline V lookup: CDR1 LNHDA, CDR2 SQIVND (reference sequence). Trimming removed 3 bases at V and 3 bases at J, with 9 bases between. This CDR3 has 14 amino acids.

The gene calls are TRBV5-1 and TRBJ2-3; possibly TRBD1 for D (6 bases). Germline V gives CDR1 SGHRS, CDR2 YFSETQ. Trimming removed 6 bases from V and 0 bases from J, with 11 bases in between. The CDR3 sequence is 14 residues long. The CDR3 loop is CASKGEISTDTQYF. CDR3 in DNA: TGCGCCAGCAAGGGGGAAATAAGCACAGATACGCAGTATTTT.

This clone was detected only a few times. The rearrangement joins TRBV28 to TRBJ2-5; possible D gene TRBD2, 5 bases. V was trimmed by 4 bases and J by 4 bases, leaving 16 bases between them. Germline assignment: CDR1 MDHEN and CDR2 SYDVKM. The CDR3 contains 15 residues. CDR3 protein: CASSSLEGSGETQYF. DNA for the CDR3: TGTGCCAGCAGTTCCCTCGAGGGAAGTGGAGAGACCCAGTACTTC.

This rearrangement joins TRBV9 to TRBJ2-3, with 10 bases lining up with TRBD1. CDR1 is SGDLS and CDR2 is YYNGEE in the germline V gene. With 3 bases clipped from V and 3 bases from J, the junction kept 10 bases outside the gene matches. The CDR3 contains 17 residues. The CDR3 spells CASSARSRDRGTDTQYF. The CDR3 DNA reads TGTGCCAGCAGCGCTCGAAGCCGGGACAGGGGAACAGATACGCAGTATTTT.

The chain employs TRBV6-6 and TRBJ2-7, with 7 positions matching TRBD1. After removal of 6 bases from V and 5 bases from J, the junction contained 7 bases not matched to a gene. The CDR3 extends over 13 amino acids. Germline CDR1 and CDR2: MNHNY and SVGAGI (reference sequence). This CDR3 is CASRVTGVHEQYF. The DNA for the CDR3 is TGTGCCAGCAGAGTAACAGGGGTCCACGAGCAGTACTTC.